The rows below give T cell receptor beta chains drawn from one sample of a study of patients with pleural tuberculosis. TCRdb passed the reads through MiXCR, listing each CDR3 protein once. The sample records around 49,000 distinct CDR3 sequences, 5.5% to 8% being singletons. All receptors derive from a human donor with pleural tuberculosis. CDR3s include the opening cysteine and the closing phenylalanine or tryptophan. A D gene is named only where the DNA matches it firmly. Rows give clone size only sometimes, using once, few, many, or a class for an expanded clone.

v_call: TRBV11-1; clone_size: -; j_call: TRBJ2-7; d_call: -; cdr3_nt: TGTGCCAGCAGCAAACACGCCTACGAGCAGTACTTC; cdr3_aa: CASSKHAYEQYF
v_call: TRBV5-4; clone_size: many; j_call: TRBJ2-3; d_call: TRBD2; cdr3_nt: TGTGCCAGCAGCTCGGGACTAGCGGCCTCACAATCGACGCAGTATTTT; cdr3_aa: CASSSGLAASQSTQYF
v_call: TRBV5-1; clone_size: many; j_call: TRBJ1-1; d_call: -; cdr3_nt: TGCGCCAGCAGCTTGGATAGCCGGAGCACTGAAGCTTTCTTT; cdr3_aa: CASSLDSRSTEAFF
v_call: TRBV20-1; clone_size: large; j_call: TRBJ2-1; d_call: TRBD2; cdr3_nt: TGCAGTGCTCTAGCGGGGGACTACAATGAGCAGTTCTTC; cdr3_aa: CSALAGDYNEQFF
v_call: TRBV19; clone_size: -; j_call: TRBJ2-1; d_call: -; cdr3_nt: TGTGCCAGTAGTATACGCCTCACCCCCTACAATGAGCAGTTCTTC; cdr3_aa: CASSIRLTPYNEQFF
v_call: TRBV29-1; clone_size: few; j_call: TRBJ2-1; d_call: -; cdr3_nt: TGCAGCGTTGCCCGTACCGATGAGCAGTTCTTC; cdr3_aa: CSVARTDEQFF
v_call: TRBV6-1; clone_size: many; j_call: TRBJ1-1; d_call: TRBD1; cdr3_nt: TGTGCCAGCAGACGGGACAGGGAGGACACTGAAGCTTTCTTT; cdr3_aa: CASRRDREDTEAFF
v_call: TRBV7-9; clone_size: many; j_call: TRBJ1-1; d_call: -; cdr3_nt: TGTGCCAGCAGCTTAAGGGAAAAAGCTTTCTTT; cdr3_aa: CASSLREKAFF
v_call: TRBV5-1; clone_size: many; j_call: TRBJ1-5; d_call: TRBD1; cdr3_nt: TGCGCCAGCAGCTTGTTAGGGACAGCAGATCAGCCCCAGCATTTT; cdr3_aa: CASSLLGTADQPQHF
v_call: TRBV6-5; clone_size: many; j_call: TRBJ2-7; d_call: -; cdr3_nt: TGTGCCAGCAGTTACATGTTCTACGAGCAGTACTTC; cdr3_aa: CASSYMFYEQYF
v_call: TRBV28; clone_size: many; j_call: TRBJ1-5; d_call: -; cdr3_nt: TGTGCCAGCAGTTTTCTAACAAATCAGCCCCAGCATTTT; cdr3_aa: CASSFLTNQPQHF
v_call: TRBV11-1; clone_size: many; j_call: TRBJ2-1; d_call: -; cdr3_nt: TGTGCCAGCAGCTTAGCTGGGGATCAGTACAATGAGCAGTTCTTC; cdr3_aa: CASSLAGDQYNEQFF
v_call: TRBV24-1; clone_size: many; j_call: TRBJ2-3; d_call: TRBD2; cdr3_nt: TGTGCCGCCGGGGGGACTAGCACAGATACGCAGTATTTT; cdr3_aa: CAAGGTSTDTQYF
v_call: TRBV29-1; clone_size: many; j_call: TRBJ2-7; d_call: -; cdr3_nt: TGCAGCGTCACCGGGACACTCTACGAGCAGTACTTC; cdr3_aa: CSVTGTLYEQYF
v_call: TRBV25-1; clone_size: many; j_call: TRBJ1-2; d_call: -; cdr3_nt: TGTGCCTCGACTCAAACAGGAGGGGAGCTGTATGGCTACACCTTC; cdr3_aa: CASTQTGGELYGYTF
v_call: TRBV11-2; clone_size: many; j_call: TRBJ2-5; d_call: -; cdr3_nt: TGTGCCAGCAGCTCAGACTGGGGAGAGACCCAGTACTTC; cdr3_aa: CASSSDWGETQYF
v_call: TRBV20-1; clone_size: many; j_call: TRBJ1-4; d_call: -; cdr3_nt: TGCAGTGCTAGAGTAGCCGGGTGGGAACTGTTTTTT; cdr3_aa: CSARVAGWELFF
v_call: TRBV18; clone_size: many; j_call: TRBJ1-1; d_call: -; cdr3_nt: TGTGCCAGCTCACCGTTGGAGGGCTCCCTCCACACTGAAGCTTTCTTT; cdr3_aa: CASSPLEGSLHTEAFF
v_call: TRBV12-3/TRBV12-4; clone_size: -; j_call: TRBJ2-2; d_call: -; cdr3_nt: TGTGCCAGCAGTTTATTTGGGTCGAACACCGGGGAGCTGTTTTTT; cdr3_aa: CASSLFGSNTGELFF
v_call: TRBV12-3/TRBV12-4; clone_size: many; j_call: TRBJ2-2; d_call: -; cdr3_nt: TGTGCCAGCAGTTTAGGTTTGACGATGCCGCCGAACACCGGGGAGCTGTTTTTT; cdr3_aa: CASSLGLTMPPNTGELFF
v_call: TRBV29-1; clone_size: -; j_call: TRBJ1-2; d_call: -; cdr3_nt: TGCAGCGTTGAAGTAAGCTATGGCTACACCTTC; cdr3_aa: CSVEVSYGYTF
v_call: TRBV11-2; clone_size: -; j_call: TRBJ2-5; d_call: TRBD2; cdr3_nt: TGTGCCAGCAGCTTGAGCGGGAGGGCCGAGGAGACCCAGTACTTC; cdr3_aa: CASSLSGRAEETQYF
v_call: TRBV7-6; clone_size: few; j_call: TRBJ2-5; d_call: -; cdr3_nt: TGTGCCAGCAGCTTAGAAGGTTTGGAGACCCAGTACTTC; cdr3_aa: CASSLEGLETQYF
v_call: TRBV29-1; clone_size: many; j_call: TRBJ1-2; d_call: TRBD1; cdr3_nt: TGCAGCGTTGAAGGCCCCGGGACAGTTGACGGCTACACCTTC; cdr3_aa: CSVEGPGTVDGYTF
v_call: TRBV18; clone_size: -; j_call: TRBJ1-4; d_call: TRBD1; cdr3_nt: TGTGCCAGCTCACCATTCACAGGGGCGACAAGGGAAAAACTGTTTTTT; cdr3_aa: CASSPFTGATREKLFF
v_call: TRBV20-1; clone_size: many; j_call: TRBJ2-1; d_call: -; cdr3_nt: TGCAGTGCTAGTGTCAGGGAGCAGTTCTTC; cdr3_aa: CSASVREQFF
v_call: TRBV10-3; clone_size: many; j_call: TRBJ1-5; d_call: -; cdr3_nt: TGTGCCATCAGTGAGTCTCCGGCGGCAGTTAGCAATCAGCCCCAGCATTTT; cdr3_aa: CAISESPAAVSNQPQHF
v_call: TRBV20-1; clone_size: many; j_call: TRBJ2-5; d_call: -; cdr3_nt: TGCAGTGTAGAAAGGGGCGAGACCCAGTACTTC; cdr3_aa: CSVERGETQYF
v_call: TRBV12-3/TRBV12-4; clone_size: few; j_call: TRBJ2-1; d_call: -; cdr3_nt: TGTGCCAGCAGTCCGACCAATGAGCAGTTCTTC; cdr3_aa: CASSPTNEQFF
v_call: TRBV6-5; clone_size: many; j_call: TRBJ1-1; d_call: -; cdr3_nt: TGTGCCAGCAGTTATCGCCAGACTGAAGCTTTCTTT; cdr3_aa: CASSYRQTEAFF
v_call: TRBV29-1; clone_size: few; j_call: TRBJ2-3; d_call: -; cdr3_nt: TGCAGCGTTGAACGGCAGGATACGCAGTATTTT; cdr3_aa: CSVERQDTQYF
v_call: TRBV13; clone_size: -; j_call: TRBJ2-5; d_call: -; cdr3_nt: TGTGCCAGCAGCTTTAATCGAGAGACCCAGTACTTC; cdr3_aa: CASSFNRETQYF
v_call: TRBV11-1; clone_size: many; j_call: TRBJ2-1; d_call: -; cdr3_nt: TGTGCCAGCAGCTTAGCCGGTGGTGAGCAGTTCTTC; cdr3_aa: CASSLAGGEQFF
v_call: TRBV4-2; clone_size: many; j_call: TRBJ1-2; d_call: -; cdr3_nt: TGTGCCAGCAGCCAAGATTCGCGGGCCCGGTACACCTTC; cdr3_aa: CASSQDSRARYTF
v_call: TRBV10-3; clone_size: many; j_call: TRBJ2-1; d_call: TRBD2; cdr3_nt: TGTGCCTCGACTAGCGGCTCCTACAATGAGCAGTTCTTC; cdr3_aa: CASTSGSYNEQFF
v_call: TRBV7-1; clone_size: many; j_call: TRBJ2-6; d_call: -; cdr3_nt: TGTGCCAGCAGCTCAGGGACAGCGATTGGGGCCAACGTCCTGACTTTC; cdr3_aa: CASSSGTAIGANVLTF
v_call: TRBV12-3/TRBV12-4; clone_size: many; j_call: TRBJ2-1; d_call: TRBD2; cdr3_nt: TGTGCCAGCAGTTGGACTAGCAGGTACAATGAGCAGTTCTTC; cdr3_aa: CASSWTSRYNEQFF